This paragraph reports one T cell receptor (beta chain). This clone was recorded a few times. There is no known antigen for this receptor. The input lacks base qualities; no much larger clone sits a single base away. There are 16 amino acids in the CDR3, from cysteine to phenylalanine inclusive. The DNA shown is the 48-base CDR3, in frame from base 1. CDR1 and CDR2 (MGHRA, YSYEKL) derive from the germline V gene. At the junction V is shortened by 4 bases and J by 0 bases, with 13 bases in between. The entry originates in a study of cytomegalovirus exposure and HLA in healthy donors (dated by TCRdb to about 2017). For the wider study: An earlier analysis of roughly 630 of the donors reported 250 to 300 Gb of sequence data and approximately 110 million unique TCR beta sequences from approximately 180 million T cells. The number of typed donors differed by locus: roughly 629-630 for A, B, C, DRB1 and DQB1; some 500 for DQA1; 606 for DPA1; and 450 to 480 for DPB1. Because of strong linkage in the cohort, roughly five DR-DQ haplotypes were treated as single units for association and clustering. Among 398 genotyped donors of the cohort, an average of about 240,000 unique TCR beta nucleotide sequences were sequenced per donor, approximately 20% of them non-productive. To predict cytomegalovirus infection status, the study brought together high-throughput TCR immunosequencing, statistical association of individual TCRs with disease status, and machine learning. An earlier analysis of nearly 600 of the donors applied high-throughput TCR beta sequencing to assess whether each TCR beta V gene segment acted as functional or pseudogenic. To study patterns of TCR occurrence, a later analysis re-analyzed previously published TCR beta repertoires from 700 or so donors and added high-resolution HLA genotyping. The study was designed to test whether signatures of past pathogen exposure could be identified by cataloging public T cell receptors. HLA typing covered class I and class II loci at four-digit resolution. A separate validation cohort of approximately 120 different subjects was used in addition to the approximately 640-subject first cohort. In the later analysis, no new phenotypic data were used to find candidate immune exposures; instead, reliance was placed on TCR beta sequences and their occurrence across donors. In a later genetic analysis, genome-wide SNP genotypes for 398 of the 666 donors were used, and that subset was treated as a discovery cohort. Donor age, sex, ethnicity and CMV serostatus were compiled together with the repertoire data. Every repertoire in the discovery cohort had been generated on one and the same sequencing platform. About 320 gigabases of sequencing data and tens of millions of unique TCR sequences were included in an early release covering about 700 HLA-typed donors. Using immunosequencing, the study profiled T cell repertoires from approximately 700 subjects and related those repertoires to cytomegalovirus serostatus. Among the roughly 400 genotyped donors, approximately 77% belonged to the genetic ancestry cluster associated with self-reported Caucasian donors.

Library generation was performed with the immunoSEQ multiplex PCR assay. A mixture of 60 forward primers for TCR Vbeta segments and 13 reverse primers for TCR Jbeta segments was used in the multiplex PCR. The CDR3 region of rearranged TCR beta genes was amplified from genomic DNA with a multiplex PCR assay. On the Illumina HiSeq System, the amplified TCR beta libraries were sequenced as 87-base-pair reads. On the study's bioinformatics: A later analysis tallied around 82 million unique TCR beta chains across the 640 or so repertoires, and about 10 million of those chains were shared by two or more donors. Raw reads were error-corrected and collapsed into unique sequences with a nearest-neighbor algorithm that merged closely related sequences to remove PCR and sequencing errors. Alignment of CDR3 sequences to IMGT reference sequences was used to assign V, D and J gene segments. For a sequence to be retained, a match of at least six nucleotides to both a V gene segment and a J gene segment was required. A rearrangement was called productive if the CDR3 had no stop codons and remained in frame with V and J, and every other rearrangement was called non-productive. Following IMGT convention, CDR3 was defined as the stretch from the second conserved V-encoded cysteine to the conserved J-encoded phenylalanine. The earlier analysis of about 530 of the donors excluded any sequence lacking an unambiguous match to a single V gene segment. In an earlier analysis of several hundred of the donors, V segments were called functional above 56.7% productive rearrangements and were called segregating when the between-donor standard deviation exceeded 5%. To diagnose cytomegalovirus status from the catalog of TCR beta chain sequences, a statistical classification framework was built. V and J gene assignment, in a later analysis, came from comparing TCR nucleotide sequences with IMGT/GENE-DB human TR gene sequences. A later analysis assigned CDR3 sequences and most-parsimonious VDJ recombination scenarios with the TCRdist pipeline. A later analysis defined each TCR beta chain by its CDR3 amino acid sequence plus V-gene family, and excluded reads lacking a unique V-gene family. A later analysis removed roughly 590 highly shared, low-generation-probability nucleotide sequences to deal with suspected cross-contamination and a sequencing artifact. For each public chain, a later analysis derived a clonal expansion index from normalized ranks of inferred template counts within each repertoire. Generation probabilities in a later analysis came from a VDJ recombination model fitted to out-of-frame rearrangements, and those results were checked against IGoR. Hypergeometric tests were used in a later analysis to score TCR-TCR, TCR-HLA and TCR-CMV co-occurrence, with a repertoire-size bias correction applied to the TCR pairs. In a later analysis, false discovery rates were estimated by permuting HLA or CMV assignments 20 times. In a later analysis, co-occurring TCRs were grouped using DBSCAN, and TCRdist sequence similarity was added for clustering within HLA-allele-positive subsets. For co-occurrence clustering, repertoires with fewer than 30,000 or more than 120,000 public chains were excluded, along with about five repertoires with anomalous nucleotide sharing. TCRdb limited this immuneACCESS table to in-frame rearrangements with V and J called. A share of clones is missing; checked studies link under half to unresolved V genes, and the rest is unexplained. The V and J calls and clone size come from that table; D and trimming were worked out from the DNA. A total of about 150,000 clones appear in this sample, about 74% of them only once. The top ten constitute around 1.7% of the sample.

The cohort consisted of approximately 690 healthy bone marrow donors. Cohort members were all nominally healthy when sampled, although unrecorded immune exposures were likely present. The donor was CMV seronegative and belonged to the group of more than 300 seronegative cohort members. A peripheral blood sample was collected from each donor, and TCR beta sequencing was performed on peripheral blood mononuclear cells. Genomic DNA extraction from the blood cell samples was performed with the Qiagen DNeasy Blood Extraction Kit. Overall study results and their limits: Most TCR sequences were observed very rarely across donors, whereas some public TCRs were present in many individuals. Three of the identified cytomegalovirus-associated TCR beta chains were confirmed in vitro to be specific for cytomegalovirus antigens. A further reported finding was that TCR beta sequences accurately predicted the HLA-A and HLA-B alleles for most subjects in the first cohort. Roughly uniform sequencing depth across donors was assumed in presence/absence analyses, although this assumption may not hold. In a later analysis, most CMV-associated TCR beta chains were found to appear HLA-restricted, with HLA associations seemingly driven largely by CMV exposure. Several of the top co-occurrence clusters appeared to be linked to parvovirus B19, influenza, CMV and Epstein-Barr virus, according to a later analysis. The study gave a list of about 170 TCR beta chains associated with cytomegalovirus. The authors suggested that the approach could potentially be extended to other disease states and immunological phenotypes. Assigning TCR associations to individual alleles was difficult when HLA alleles, especially DR and DQ, strongly co-occurred. Because some donors lacked HLA typing at each locus, the association tests relied only on the typed subset. A later genetic analysis associated a missense DCLRE1C variant with V-gene and J-gene trimming of TCR beta chains, and an independent cohort replicated the association. For the cohort, immune exposure information was limited to CMV serostatus. About 17 rarely observed V segments, including chromosome 9 orphons, were excluded from the earlier analysis of about 500 of the donors because counts were too low. The 87-base-pair reads could not distinguish some IMGT-functional V segments, including TRBV6-2 and TRBV6-3, so those segments were excluded. Correlated functional status among segregating V segments might be attributable to linkage disequilibrium, but an unknown experimental factor could not be ruled out. A later analysis found that HLA-associated TCR beta chains were more clonally expanded and had lower generation probabilities than equally common non-associated chains. A cluster of highly shared sequence variants was judged likely to be a technical artifact of the sequencing pipeline. Compared with the approximately 720-donor mean, donors in an Asian-associated ancestry cluster had fewer N-insertions in productive TCRs, according to a later genetic analysis. Broadly in line with IMGT annotations, most TCR beta V segments showed up in productive rearrangements about 87% or about 30% of the time in an earlier analysis of 450 to 600 of the donors. Specific HLA alleles were associated with over 15,000 TCR beta sequences at a false discovery rate of 0.05 in a later analysis. In both the original and validation cohorts, the classifier was reported to diagnose cytomegalovirus status with high specificity and sensitivity. A later analysis found that TCR association rates varied across HLA loci, with DRB1 alleles showing the most associated TCRs and HLA-C alleles the fewest. In this cohort, only TCR beta chains were sequenced, and detectable features were limited by the absence of alpha or paired-chain data.

This sequence was found in a woman between 40 and 55 years old in good health and CMV-seronegative. The rearrangement joined TRBV4-1 to TRBJ2-1; the D gene is perhaps TRBD1, on 5 matching bases. The sequenced sample consisted of PBMCs. The sequence in DNA is TGCGCCAGCAGCCGACAATCGACAGTCTCCTACAATGAGCAGTTCTTC. This yields the protein CASSRQSTVSYNEQFF.